A single sample is the source of the 2 T cell receptor beta chains below, sequenced in a study of CD8 T cells in ankylosing spondylitis. These receptors are not linked to any known antigen. Findings and limits, study-wide: Typical of ankylosing spondylitis blood, it appeared, was a TCR beta motif of under 10 highly homologous variants.

Via MiXCR, TCRdb re-called the 5' RACE reads, giving one row per CDR3 protein. Of hundreds of thousands of distinct CDR3 sequences listed, roughly 26% are singletons. Material: blood, either unsorted or a sorted T cell fraction (not recorded which). The receptor set was obtained from a male donor with ankylosing spondylitis.

This clonotype has ten or more counts. This chain connects TRBV4-2 to TRBJ2-1; 8 bases map to TRBD2. The CDR3 length is 17 residues. V lost 4 bases and J lost 3; bases outside the gene matches: 11. The germline gives CDR1 LGHNA, CDR2 YNFKEQ. The DNA for the CDR3 is TGTGCCAGCAGCCTATCCGCAGGGACTAGGGTCTACAATGAGCAGTTCTTC. This translates into CASSLSAGTRVYNEQFF.

The rearrangement joins TRBV10-3 to TRBJ2-5; 7 bases fit TRBD1. The germline V gene has CDR1 ENHRY and CDR2 SYGVKD. This CDR3 contains 13 residues. With 10 bases clipped from V and 2 bases from J, the junction kept 7 bases outside the gene matches. CDR3 sequence reads: CATQRGLQETQYF. Here the CDR3 DNA reads TGTGCCACTCAGAGGGGGCTTCAAGAGACCCAGTACTTC.